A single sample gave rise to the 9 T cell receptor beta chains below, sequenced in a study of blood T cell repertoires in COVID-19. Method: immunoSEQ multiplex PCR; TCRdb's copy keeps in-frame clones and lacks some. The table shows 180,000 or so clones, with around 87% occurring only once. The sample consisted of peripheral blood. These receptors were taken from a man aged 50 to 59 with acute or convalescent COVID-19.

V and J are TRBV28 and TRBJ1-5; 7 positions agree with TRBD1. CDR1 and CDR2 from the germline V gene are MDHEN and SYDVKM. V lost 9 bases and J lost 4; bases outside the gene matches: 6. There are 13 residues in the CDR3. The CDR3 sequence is CASKQGLNQPQHF. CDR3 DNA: TGTGCCAGTAAACAGGGGTTGAATCAGCCCCAGCATTTT.

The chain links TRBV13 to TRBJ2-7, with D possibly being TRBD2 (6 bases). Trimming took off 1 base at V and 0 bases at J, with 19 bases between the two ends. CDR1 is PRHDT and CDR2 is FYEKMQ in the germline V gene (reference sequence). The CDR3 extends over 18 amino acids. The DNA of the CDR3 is TGTGCCAGCAGCTTAGCTGTCAGGCGGGGATCTAGCTCCTACGAGCAGTACTTC. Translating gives CASSLAVRRGSSSYEQYF. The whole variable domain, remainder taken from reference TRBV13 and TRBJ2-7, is AAGVIQSPRHLIKEKRETATLKCYPIPRHDTVYWYQQGPGQDPQFLISFYEKMQSDKGSIPDRFSAQQFSDYHSELNMSSLELGDSALYFCASSLAVRRGSSSYEQYFGPGTRLTVT.

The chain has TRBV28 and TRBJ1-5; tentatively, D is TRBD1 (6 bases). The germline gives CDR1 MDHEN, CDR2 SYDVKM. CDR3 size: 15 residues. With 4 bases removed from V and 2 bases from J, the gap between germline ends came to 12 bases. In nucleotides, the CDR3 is TGTGCCAGCAGTTATAACAGGGTGGGCAATCAGCCCCAGCATTTT. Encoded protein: CASSYNRVGNQPQHF.

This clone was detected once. The CDR3 loop is CASSWRGSTGELFF. The CDR3 DNA is TGTGCCAGCAGCTGGCGGGGGTCCACCGGGGAGCTGTTTTTT. The chain couples TRBV9 to TRBJ2-2; the match to TRBD2 covers 7 bases. With 4 bases clipped from V and 4 bases from J, the junction kept 4 bases outside the gene matches. The CDR3 contains 14 residues. Germline-derived CDR1 and CDR2 are SGDLS and YYNGEE.

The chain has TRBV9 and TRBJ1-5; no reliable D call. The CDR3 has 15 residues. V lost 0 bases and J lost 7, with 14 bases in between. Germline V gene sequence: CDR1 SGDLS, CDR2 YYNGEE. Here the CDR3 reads CASSVGGAVGQPQHF. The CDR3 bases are TGTGCCAGCAGCGTAGGTGGAGCGGTAGGCCAGCCCCAGCATTTT.

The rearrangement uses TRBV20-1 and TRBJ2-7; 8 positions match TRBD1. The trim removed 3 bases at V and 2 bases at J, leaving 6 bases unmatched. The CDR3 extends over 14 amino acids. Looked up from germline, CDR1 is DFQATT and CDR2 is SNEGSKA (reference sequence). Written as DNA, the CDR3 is TGCAGTGCTAGTAGCGGACAGGGAGCCTACGAGCAGTACGTC. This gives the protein CSASSGQGAYEQYV.

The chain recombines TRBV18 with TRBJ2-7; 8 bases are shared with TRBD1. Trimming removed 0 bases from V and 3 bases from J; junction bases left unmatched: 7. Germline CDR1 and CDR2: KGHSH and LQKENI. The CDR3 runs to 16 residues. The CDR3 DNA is TGTGCCAGCTCACCACCTAGGACAGGGTTCGACTACGAGCAGTACTTC. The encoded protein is CASSPPRTGFDYEQYF.

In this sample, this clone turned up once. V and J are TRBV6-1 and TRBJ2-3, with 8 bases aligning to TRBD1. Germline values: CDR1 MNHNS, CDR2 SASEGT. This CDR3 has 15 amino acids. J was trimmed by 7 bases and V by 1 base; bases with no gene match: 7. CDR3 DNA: TGTGCCAGCAGTGAAGTTGGACAGGGCTTGTATACGCAGTATTTT. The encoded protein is CASSEVGQGLYTQYF.

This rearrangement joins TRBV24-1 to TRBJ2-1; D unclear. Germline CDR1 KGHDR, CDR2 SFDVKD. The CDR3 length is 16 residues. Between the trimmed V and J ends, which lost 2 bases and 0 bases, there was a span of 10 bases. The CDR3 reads CATSDYSAVSYNEQFF. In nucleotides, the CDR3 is TGTGCCACCAGTGATTATAGTGCGGTCTCCTACAATGAGCAGTTCTTC.